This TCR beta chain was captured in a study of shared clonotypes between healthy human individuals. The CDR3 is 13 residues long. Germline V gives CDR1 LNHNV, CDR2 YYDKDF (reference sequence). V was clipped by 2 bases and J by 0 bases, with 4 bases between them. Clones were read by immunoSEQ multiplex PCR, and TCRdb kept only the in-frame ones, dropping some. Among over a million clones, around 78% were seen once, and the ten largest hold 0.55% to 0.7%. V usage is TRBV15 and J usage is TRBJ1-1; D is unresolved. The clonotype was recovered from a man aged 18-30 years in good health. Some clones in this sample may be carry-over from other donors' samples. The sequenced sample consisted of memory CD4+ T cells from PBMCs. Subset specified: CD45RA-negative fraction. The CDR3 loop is CATSRQVNTEAFF. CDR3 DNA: TGTGCCACCAGCAGACAGGTGAACACTGAAGCTTTCTTT.